Listed below are T cell receptor beta chains from one sample, sequenced in a study of blood T cell repertoires in COVID-19. Measured with immunoSEQ multiplex PCR; TCRdb has only the in-frame clones, and not every one. Of under 150,000 clones listed, over 75% are singletons. Specimen: PBMCs or T cells enriched from blood (not recorded which). All receptors come from a man aged 45-60 years in a cohort exposed to, infected with or recovered from COVID-19 (not recorded which). Each CDR3 is given without its conserved first and last residue. Clone size is given for some rows only: seen once, a few or many times, or a class if the clone is expanded.

v_gene	abundance	j_gene	CDR3aa
TRBV29-1	few	TRBJ1-2	SVVDSTLYGYT
TRBV9	NA	TRBJ1-6	ASSPPGGGDSPLH
TRBV19	few	TRBJ2-5	ASSETGGTQY
TRBV24-1	NA	TRBJ2-2	ATSDAGHNTGELF
TRBV5-1	NA	TRBJ2-7	ASSLEPTSSYEQY
TRBV27	NA	TRBJ1-3	ASRKISAGQGAFGNTIY
TRBV7-9	NA	TRBJ1-3	ASSLIVSGNTIY
TRBV7-2	few	TRBJ2-3	ASSSSRADTQY
TRBV5-1	NA	TRBJ2-3	ASTLVGQATDTQY
TRBV27	NA	TRBJ2-1	ASSWNRGAYNEQF
TRBV7-2	NA	TRBJ2-2	ASSLGRLAGYTGELF
TRBV7-2	NA	TRBJ1-5	ASSLGQSNQPQH